These 6 T cell receptor beta chains originate from one sample sequenced in a study of low-dose radiotherapy and immunotherapy resistance in tumors. TRAV- and TRBV-specific primers were used for first-strand cDNA, which covered alpha and beta chains. TCRs underwent 20 PCR cycles of amplification with a constant-region primer and V-primer adapter. TCRdb reanalysed the reads using MiXCR and keeps one entry per CDR3 protein. Seen here are under 9,500 distinct CDR3 sequences, 65% to 90% observed once, and the top ten hold approximately 6.3%. The receptor source for this set is a human donor with advanced metastatic prostate, ovarian, gallbladder or colorectal cancer (not recorded which). This table probably holds off-target reads from a library built for another chain.

This chain joins TRBV6-5 and TRBJ2-1, with D perhaps matching TRBD1 or TRBD2 (6 bases each). V was clipped by 6 bases and J by 7 bases, with 19 bases between them. The germline CDR1 and CDR2 sequences are MNHEY and SVGAGI. CDR3 size: 15 residues. As DNA, the CDR3 is TGTGCCAGCAGACTCCCGGGGGCTTGGGGGAATGAGCAGTTCTTC. Protein: CASRLPGAWGNEQFF.

Here the CDR3 DNA reads TGCAGTGCACTGACTAGCGGGGGACCCAATGAGCAGTTCTTC. Translation: CSALTSGGPNEQFF. The chain couples TRBV20-1 to TRBJ2-1, with 12 bases aligning to TRBD2. The CDR3 has 14 residues. After removal of 6 bases from V and 6 bases from J, the junction contained 6 bases not matched to a gene. Germline CDR1 DFQATT, CDR2 SNEGSKA (reference sequence).

This clonotype was observed a handful of times. This chain uses TRBV5-6 with TRBJ2-1; D tentatively reads TRBD1 or TRBD2 (5 bases each). CDR1 and CDR2 from the germline V gene are SGHDT and YYEEEE. V was cut by 7 bases and J by 10 bases, with 15 bases left in between. The CDR3 length is 12 residues. The CDR3 is CASATTRTEQFF. As DNA, the CDR3 is TGTGCCAGCGCCACAACTAGGACAGAGCAGTTCTTC.

The chain joins TRBV6-2 or TRBV6-3 to TRBJ2-7; D uncertain. The CDR3 runs to 12 residues. Germline V lookup: CDR1 MNHEY, CDR2 SVGEGT. Trimming removed 9 bases at V and 1 base at J, with 10 bases between. In DNA, the CDR3 is TGTGCCAGTAAGGCAGCATCCTACGAGCAGTACTTC. Protein product: CASKAASYEQYF.

This clonotype has just a few counts. The V and J genes are TRBV19 and TRBJ2-7, with D hard to call. This CDR3 has 13 amino acids. Germline-derived CDR1 and CDR2 are LNHDA and SQIVND (reference sequence). V was shortened by 2 bases and J by 0 bases, with 5 bases between the two germline ends. The CDR3 sequence: CASSITVSYEQYF. The CDR3 DNA sequence: TGTGCCAGTAGTATAACAGTCTCCTACGAGCAGTACTTC.

This clonotype was found once. The V call is TRBV5-1, the J call TRBJ2-1, with 10 bases identical to TRBD1. This CDR3 region has 15 residues. With 4 bases clipped from V and 4 bases from J, the junction kept 5 bases outside the gene matches. Looked up from germline, CDR1 is SGHRS and CDR2 is YFSETQ. In DNA form, the CDR3 reads TGCGCCAGCAGCCCCGGACAGGGGGGATACAATGAGCAGTTCTTC. It yields the protein CASSPGQGGYNEQFF.